The entry below describes one T cell receptor (beta chain). Its antigen is currently unknown. This entry belongs to a study of beta chain features in type 1 diabetes. The authors reverse transcribed all of the isolated RNA, so sequencing captured expressed TCRB transcripts. Libraries were prepared by immunoSEQ multiplex PCR; TCRdb keeps only in-frame clonotypes and omits some of them. The data contain around 340,000 clones, approximately 9.7% of them seen just once; the ten biggest clones take up 1%. The study, taken as a whole, reports: All four CD4+ subsets of Type 1 diabetes patients contained TCRB CDR3s that were moderately but significantly shorter.

This sequence originates from a young man with type 1 diabetes. The sequenced material came from central memory CD4+ T cells from blood.

CDR3 DNA sequence: TGTGCCAGCTCACCGACCTCGGGGAACACTGAAGCTTTCTTT. Amino acid sequence: CASSPTSGNTEAFF. This rearrangement joins TRBV18 to TRBJ1-1; no clear D. This CDR3 has 14 amino acids. Trimming cost V 3 bases and J 1 base, with 9 bases left between them. Germline CDR1 is KGHSH and CDR2 is LQKENI.